This entry lists 4 T cell receptor beta chains sequenced from one sample in a study of OX40 agonist ivuxolimab in advanced cancers. This table comes from immunoSEQ multiplex PCR, and its TCRdb copy is limited to in-frame clones, with some not included. This sample yields about 52,000 clones, of which 85% to 95% are seen a single time; approximately 25% belongs to the top ten. The sample in question was CD4+ or CD8+ T cells sorted from blood, obtained in a trial of the OX40 agonist ivuxolimab. Every receptor here comes from an adult with an advanced solid tumor such as melanoma, head and neck, liver or kidney cancer.

This rearrangement joins TRBV5-6 to TRBJ2-2; D gene uncertain. Trimming shortened V by 0 bases and J by 5 bases, and 8 bases separated the two germline ends. Per the germline V gene, CDR1 is SGHDT and CDR2 is YYEEEE. The CDR3 has 14 residues. The CDR3 reads CASSLVVGTGELFF. The CDR3 DNA is TGTGCCAGCAGCTTGGTAGTGGGGACCGGGGAGCTGTTTTTT.

In DNA, the CDR3 is TGTGCCAGCAGTCTCCAGAGGCCTACAGATACGCAGTATTTT. It translates to CASSLQRPTDTQYF. The genes are TRBV6-5 and TRBJ2-3; D gene uncertain. The CDR3 runs 14 residues. CDR1 and CDR2 from the germline V gene are MNHEY and SVGAGI. Trimming removed 5 bases at V and 3 bases at J, with 12 bases between.

J is TRBJ2-3 and V is TRBV6-4; D unclear. The ends were cut back, 2 bases at V and 1 base at J, with 7 bases in the middle. Germline CDR1 and CDR2: MRHNA and SNTAGT. The CDR3 is 14 residues long. CDR3 sequence: CASSDVGGTDTQYF. The CDR3 bases are TGTGCCAGCAGTGACGTCGGCGGCACAGATACGCAGTATTTT.

The gene calls are TRBV7-2 and TRBJ2-2; 13 bases agree with TRBD2. The CDR3 length is 16 residues. Germline V gene lookup returns CDR1 SGHTA and CDR2 FQGNSA. V was pared by 6 bases and J by 7 bases, with 8 bases of the junction left unmatched. The CDR3 coding sequence is TGTGCCAGCAGACTCGGGACTAGCGGGATGATCGGGGAGCTGTTTTTT. This gives the protein CASRLGTSGMIGELFF.